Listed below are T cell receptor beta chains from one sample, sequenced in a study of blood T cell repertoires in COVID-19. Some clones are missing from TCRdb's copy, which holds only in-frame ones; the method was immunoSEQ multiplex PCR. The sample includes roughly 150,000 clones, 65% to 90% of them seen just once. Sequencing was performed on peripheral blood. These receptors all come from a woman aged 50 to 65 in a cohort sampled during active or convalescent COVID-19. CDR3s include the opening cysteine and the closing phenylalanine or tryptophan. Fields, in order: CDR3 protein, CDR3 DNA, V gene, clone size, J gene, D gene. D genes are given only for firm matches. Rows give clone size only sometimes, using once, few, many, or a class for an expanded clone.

CASSQSRGQGQPQHF | TGTGCCAGCAGCCAATCCAGGGGGCAGGGTCAGCCCCAGCATTTT | TRBV16 | once | TRBJ1-5 | TRBD1
CASFKDRAFNTEAFF | TGTGCCAGCTTCAAGGACAGAGCTTTTAACACTGAAGCTTTCTTT | TRBV2 | once | TRBJ1-1 | .
CASSYSFQFRGYTF | TGTGCCAGCAGTTACTCGTTTCAGTTTCGAGGCTACACCTTC | TRBV6-5 | . | TRBJ1-2 | .
CASQGIPTGELFF | TGTGCCAGCCAGGGGATCCCCACCGGGGAGCTGTTTTTT | TRBV19 | . | TRBJ2-2 | .
CASTGQGENIQYF | TGTGCCTCGACGGGACAGGGTGAAAACATTCAGTACTTC | TRBV6-6 | . | TRBJ2-4 | TRBD1
CASSITGSSYEQYF | TGTGCCAGTAGTATTACCGGGAGCTCCTACGAGCAGTACTTC | TRBV19 | . | TRBJ2-7 | .
CASEGQTYEQYF | TGTGCCAGCGAAGGACAGACCTACGAGCAGTACTTC | TRBV2 | . | TRBJ2-7 | .
CASSDRGHEQYF | TGTGCCAGCAGTGACAGGGGCCACGAGCAGTACTTC | TRBV2 | . | TRBJ2-7 | .
CASSHGQGSQPQHF | TGTGCCAGCAGTCACGGACAGGGTAGTCAGCCCCAGCATTTT | TRBV2 | . | TRBJ1-5 | TRBD1
CASSPGTEYGYTF | TGTGCCAGCAGCCCCGGGACAGAGTATGGCTACACCTTC | TRBV4-2 | . | TRBJ1-2 | TRBD1
CASSWGGGRNTEAFF | TGTGCCAGCAGCTGGGGCGGGGGCCGGAACACTGAAGCTTTCTTT | TRBV7-8 | . | TRBJ1-1 | .
CASSPPHRLNYGYTF | TGTGCCAGCTCACCACCTCACAGGCTCAACTATGGCTACACCTTC | TRBV18 | . | TRBJ1-2 | .